Sequencing of this T cell receptor beta chain was carried out in a study of T cells expressing NK-cell markers (TCRdb year 2020). With regard to the full study: About 8 donors provided sorted CD3+CD56+NKG2C+, CD3+CD56+NKG2C- and CD3+CD56-NKG2C+ T-cell subsets, whose TCR beta-chain repertoires were profiled. The libraries were sequenced on Illumina HiSeq 2000/2500, MiSeq or NextSeq, producing 2 x 150 bp reads. All eight donors whose samples were sequenced were randomly selected healthy volunteers, three of them men and five women. Among the eight sequenced donors, seven were HCMV-seropositive and one was HCMV-seronegative.

About this clonotype: The target of this receptor is not known.

HCMV serostatus was determined by detecting HCMV-specific IgG in serum with a commercial ELISA kit. Peripheral blood mononuclear cells were isolated from blood by Ficoll density gradient centrifugation. The instrument was an Illumina HiSeq 2000. TCR beta cDNA libraries were prepared using 5'RACE template switching, which introduced a universal primer site and unique molecular identifiers. Priming for cDNA synthesis came from the TCR beta constant segment, and two successive PCR amplification steps followed. From the authors' description of their analysis: Reads were demultiplexed and grouped by UMI with MIGEC, and clonotypes were assembled and quantified with MiTCR. Only TCR cDNA sequences supported by at least two reads were kept to exclude erroneous sequences. Downstream repertoire analysis used the tcR package, and clonotypes were matched across fractions by CDR3 nucleotide sequence plus V segment. Antigen specificity was annotated against VDJdb with VDJmatch, allowing one amino acid substitution in CDR3. Reads reprocessed by TCRdb are summarized as one entry per CDR3 protein sequence, and DNA is absent. These V and J calls rely on TCRdb rather than the paper's analysis. In this sample's table one finds hundreds of thousands of distinct CDR3 sequences. About 5.2% of the sample goes to the ten largest clones.

Paper-wide results and their limitations: Those dominant clonotypes were again the most abundant among CD3+CD56-NKG2C+ cells in a few donors, at roughly 25-65%. Whether the expanded NKG2C-expressing T cell clones were specific for HCMV antigens remained unclear. In about 6 donors, the dominant CD3+CD56+NKG2C+ clonotypes were found to rank among the top 10 CD8+ clonotypes and to make up about 1.0-7.0% of CD8+ T cells.

Inclusive of the bounding cysteine and phenylalanine, the CDR3 is 16 residues long. The coding DNA is unavailable. CDR1 and CDR2 are drawn from the germline V gene: SGHDT, YYEEEE. Sequenced: blood T cells: a sorted CD56 or NKG2C T cell subset, CD4+ or CD8+ T cells, or bulk PBMC T cells (not recorded which). The rearranged chain carries TRBV5-6 and TRBJ2-5; TCRdb indicates TRBD1, and absent DNA this call remains unverified. The source is a man between 18 and 69 years old in good health. The CDR3 region has the sequence CASSLRDRGPFETQYF.